The source of this T cell receptor (beta chain) is a study of blood T cell repertoires in COVID-19. Study in general: Acute and convalescent COVID-19 samples came from the United States, Italy and Spain.

Seattle cases were enrolled at active infection and followed longitudinally. Original methodology: Reference gene primers were amplified, and this amplification served to estimate nucleated cell counts. The repertoire was sequenced with immunoSEQ multiplex PCR; TCRdb's copy has only in-frame clones and lacks some. The V and J calls and clone size are taken from that table; D and trimming were inferred from the DNA. The profile covers about 220,000 clones, with 75% to 90% appearing a single time and 5.2% taken by the ten largest. The TCR comes from a woman in her 70s with COVID-19, enrolled during active disease. Material: peripheral blood.

This CDR3 reads CASSPDSYSNQPQHF. DNA of the CDR3: TGTGCCAGCAGCCCGGACAGTTATAGCAATCAGCCCCAGCATTTT. J is TRBJ1-5 and V is TRBV5-5, with a weak D call TRBD1 (6 bases). V was cut by 4 bases and J by 0 bases, with 11 bases left in between. This CDR3 is built from 15 residues. The germline V gene encodes CDR1 SGHKS and CDR2 YYEKEE (reference sequence).